The next 17 T cell receptor beta chains were all read from a single sample in a study of blood T cell repertoires in COVID-19. Sequenced by immunoSEQ multiplex PCR; TCRdb stores in-frame clones only, minus some. The sample carries around 170,000 clones, roughly 87% recorded once. The sequencing sample was made of peripheral blood. These receptors all stem from a man aged 18 to 30 who had recovered from COVID-19.

CDR3 nucleotides: TGTGCCAGCAGCATCTACGGGACAGGGCACGAGCAGTACTTC. Translating it yields CASSIYGTGHEQYF. V is TRBV5-6 and J is TRBJ2-7; TRBD1 agrees at 9 bases. In germline, CDR1 is SGHDT, CDR2 YYEEEE. The length of the CDR3 is 14 residues. Losses at the gene ends were 4 bases for V and 5 bases for J; bases not matched to a gene: 7.

V usage is TRBV5-6 and J usage is TRBJ1-3; D remains ambiguous. This CDR3 contains 16 residues. Germline V gene data show CDR1 as SGHDT and CDR2 as YYEEEE. V lost 0 bases and J 4 bases, leaving 14 bases between the germline ends. The CDR3 here is CASSLGARSAGNTIYF. In DNA form, the CDR3 reads TGTGCCAGCAGCTTGGGAGCTCGTAGCGCCGGAAACACCATATATTTT.

The chain uses TRBV27 and TRBJ1-1, with D possibly TRBD1 on 5 matching bases. CDR3 size: 14 residues. V lost 2 bases, J lost 4 bases, and 11 bases lay in between. Germline CDR1 MNHEY, CDR2 SMNVEV (reference sequence). The CDR3 loop reads CASSLRSGGTEAFF. CDR3 nucleotide sequence: TGTGCCAGCAGTTTACGGTCGGGGGGCACTGAAGCTTTCTTT.

The chain combines TRBV30 with TRBJ1-5; 7 bases line up with TRBD1. J gave up 0 bases and V 3 bases, and 5 bases lay outside the gene matches. CDR3 size: 15 residues. Looked up from germline, CDR1 is GTSNPN and CDR2 is SVGIG (reference sequence). DNA for the CDR3: TGTGCCTGGAGCCTGACAGGGCCTAGCAATCAGCCCCAGCATTTT. It is translated as CAWSLTGPSNQPQHF.

The V gene is TRBV7-2, the J gene TRBJ2-7; 12 bases align to TRBD2. The CDR3 contains 15 residues. The germline V gene encodes CDR1 SGHTA and CDR2 FQGNSA. Trimming at V came to 4 bases and at J to 0 bases, leaving 1 base not matched to a gene. In DNA, the CDR3 is TGTGCCAGCAGCTCGGGACTAGCGGGCTCCTACGAGCAGTACTTC. It translates to CASSSGLAGSYEQYF.

V usage is TRBV4-1 and J usage is TRBJ2-7; 11 bases match TRBD2. CDR1 is MGHRA, CDR2 YSYEKL, per germline. V lost 3 bases, J lost 2 bases, and 0 bases stayed unmatched. This CDR3 is 14 amino acids long. Here the CDR3 DNA reads TGCGCCAGCAGCCAGACTAGCGGGGCCTACGAGCAGTACTTC. Protein: CASSQTSGAYEQYF.

The V call is TRBV10-3, the J call TRBJ1-1, with D hard to call. The CDR3 is 16 residues long. V lost 5 bases, J lost 0 bases, and 16 bases lay in between. Germline CDR1 reads ENHRY; CDR2 reads SYGVKD. CDR3 sequence: CAISPKEGGMNTEAFF. CDR3 DNA sequence: TGTGCCATCAGTCCCAAGGAGGGAGGGATGAACACTGAAGCTTTCTTT.

The rearrangement joins TRBV5-1 to TRBJ2-3; 9 bases are a match to TRBD1. The germline V gene encodes CDR1 SGHRS and CDR2 YFSETQ. Unmatched junction bases numbered 20, after V lost 3 bases and J lost 6 bases. This CDR3 is 19 amino acids long. The CDR3 coding sequence is TGCGCCAGCAGCTCCCCCGGGGCGGGACAGGGACGAGGCTCGGATACGCAGTATTTT. Encoded protein: CASSSPGAGQGRGSDTQYF.

V is TRBV15 and J is TRBJ2-7, with 9 positions matching TRBD2. Germline CDR1 is LNHNV and CDR2 is YYDKDF (reference sequence). With 3 bases clipped from V and 0 bases from J, the junction kept 3 bases outside the gene matches. CDR3 length equals 15 residues. Here the CDR3 reads CATSRELAGSYEQYF. The CDR3 DNA reads TGTGCCACCAGCAGGGAACTAGCGGGCTCCTACGAGCAGTACTTC.

The V and J genes are TRBV2 and TRBJ2-1; 11 bases line up with TRBD2. The CDR3 is 17 amino acids. V lost 8 bases to trimming and J lost 1 base; unmatched junction nucleotides: 10. CDR1 SNHLY and CDR2 FYNNEI come from the germline V gene. The CDR3: CASGTARTSGSYNEQFF. For the CDR3, the DNA is TGTGCCAGCGGGACCGCTAGGACTAGCGGGTCCTACAATGAGCAGTTCTTC.

The chain employs TRBV4-3 and TRBJ2-2, with TRBD2 matching over 11 bases. Germline CDR1 LGHNA, CDR2 YSLEER. The CDR3 runs to 21 residues. The V gene end was trimmed by 1 base and the J gene end by 5 bases; junction bases not matched to a gene: 18. The chain's CDR3 is CASSQAWTSGSRPLGTGELFF. Written as DNA, the CDR3 is TGCGCCAGCAGCCAAGCTTGGACTAGCGGGTCGCGTCCGCTGGGTACCGGGGAGCTGTTTTTT.

CDR3 loop: CASSYPGTSTMNEQFF. The CDR3 DNA is TGTGCCAGCAGTTACCCCGGGACTAGCACGATGAATGAGCAGTTCTTC. V is TRBV5-4 and J is TRBJ2-1; 9 bases fit TRBD2. J was trimmed by 7 bases and V by 5 bases; bases with no gene match: 13. Germline V gene sequence: CDR1 SGHNT, CDR2 YYREEE (reference sequence). This CDR3 comprises 16 residues.

This chain links TRBV5-8 with TRBJ1-5; D might be TRBD1 (5 bases). CDR3 length equals 14 residues. Trimming removed 2 bases from V and 3 bases from J, with 9 bases in between. Per the germline V gene, CDR1 is SGHTS and CDR2 is YDEGEE. CDR3 sequence reads: CASSFSGYNQPQHF. Here the CDR3 DNA reads TGTGCCAGCAGCTTCTCAGGGTACAATCAGCCCCAGCATTTT.

V is TRBV30 and J is TRBJ2-7; D is unclear. CDR1 and CDR2 (germline): GTSNPN, SVGIG (reference sequence). The ends were cut back, 3 bases at V and 6 bases at J, with 9 bases in the middle. The CDR3 is 11 residues long. The chain's CDR3 is CAWSLSGEQYF. DNA for the CDR3: TGTGCCTGGAGCCTGAGTGGCGAGCAGTACTTC.

The V call is TRBV6-5, the J call TRBJ1-2, with D unclear. In germline, CDR1 is MNHEY, CDR2 SVGAGI. V was shortened by 6 bases and J by 2 bases, with 4 bases between the two germline ends. This CDR3 contains 11 residues. The CDR3 bases are TGTGCCAGCAGACAGAACTATGGCTACACCTTC. Translated: CASRQNYGYTF.

This rearrangement joins TRBV24-1 to TRBJ2-2, with D maybe TRBD1 (5 bases). Germline lookup yields CDR1 KGHDR and CDR2 SFDVKD. The CDR3 consists of 13 residues. The V and J ends lost 6 bases and 7 bases respectively, with 11 bases between them. The CDR3: CATSSQGNGELFF. As DNA, the CDR3 is TGTGCCACCAGTTCCCAGGGTAACGGGGAGCTGTTTTTT.

Written as DNA, the CDR3 is TGTGCCAGCAGCCCCATGGACAGCACTGGGGCCAACGTCCTGACTTTC. Its translation: CASSPMDSTGANVLTF. The V and J genes are TRBV5-8 and TRBJ2-6; D possibly corresponds to TRBD1 (6 bases). The length of the CDR3 is 16 residues. The germline V gene encodes CDR1 SGHTS and CDR2 YDEGEE. V gave up 4 bases and J gave up 2 bases, with 13 bases separating them.